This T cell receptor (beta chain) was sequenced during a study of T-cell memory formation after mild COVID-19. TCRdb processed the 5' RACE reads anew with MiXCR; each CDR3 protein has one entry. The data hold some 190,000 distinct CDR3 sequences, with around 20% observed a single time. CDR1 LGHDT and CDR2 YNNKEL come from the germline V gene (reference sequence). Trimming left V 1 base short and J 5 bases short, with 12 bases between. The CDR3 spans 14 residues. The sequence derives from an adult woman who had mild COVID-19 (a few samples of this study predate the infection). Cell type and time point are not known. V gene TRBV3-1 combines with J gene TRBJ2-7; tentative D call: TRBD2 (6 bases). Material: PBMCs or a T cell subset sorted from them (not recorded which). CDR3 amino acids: CASSQAAGGDEQYF. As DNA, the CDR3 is TGTGCCAGCAGCCAAGCGGCAGGAGGGGACGAGCAGTACTTC.